The T cell receptor beta chain described here comes from a study of blood T cell repertoires in COVID-19. As for the study in general: The origin of the acute and convalescent COVID-19 samples was the United States, Italy and Spain. Sample material is recorded as cDNA or gDNA derived from T cells, B-cell-depleted T cells, or PBMCs.

Profiling relied on immunoSEQ multiplex PCR, and the TCRdb table lists in-frame clones only, not all of them. The sample gives under 30,000 clones, approximately 90% of which show up once; around 2.5% is in the top ten. The sample taken for sequencing was peripheral blood. The clonotype was recovered from a man in his fifties or sixties with active COVID-19.

For the CDR3, the DNA is TGTGCCAGCAGCCATCGCGAGCGGGGGGGCCTGGATACGCAGTATTTT. This sequence encodes CASSHRERGGLDTQYF. This sequence joins TRBV3-1 (or the pseudogene TRBV3-2) and TRBJ2-3, with TRBD2 matching 10 bases. CDR3 length: 16 amino acids. Germline loops: CDR1 LGHDT, CDR2 YNNKEL (reference sequence). V shed 3 bases and J 6 bases; nucleotides not matched to a gene: 9.